The subject of this entry is one TCR beta chain. Its specificity is unknown. Measured with immunoSEQ multiplex PCR; TCRdb has only the in-frame clones, and not every one. The sample contains approximately 97,000 clones, 85% to 95% of which appear only once. CDR1 and CDR2 (germline): SGHVS, FNYEAQ. This CDR3 comprises 12 residues. V lost 2 bases and J 6 bases, leaving 8 bases between the germline ends. This sample was taken from a study of cytomegalovirus exposure and HLA in healthy donors. General study results and limits: Subsequent analysis revealed that first-cohort TCR clusters tended to co-occur in the 100 to 150 validation repertoires.

The TCR originated in a woman aged 18-30 years in good health and CMV-seronegative. Material: PBMCs. The chain uses TRBV7-6 and TRBJ2-7; no clear D gene. In DNA form, the CDR3 reads TGTGCCAGCAGCTTAATGTTCGGCGAGCAGTACTTC. Translated, it gives CASSLMFGEQYF.